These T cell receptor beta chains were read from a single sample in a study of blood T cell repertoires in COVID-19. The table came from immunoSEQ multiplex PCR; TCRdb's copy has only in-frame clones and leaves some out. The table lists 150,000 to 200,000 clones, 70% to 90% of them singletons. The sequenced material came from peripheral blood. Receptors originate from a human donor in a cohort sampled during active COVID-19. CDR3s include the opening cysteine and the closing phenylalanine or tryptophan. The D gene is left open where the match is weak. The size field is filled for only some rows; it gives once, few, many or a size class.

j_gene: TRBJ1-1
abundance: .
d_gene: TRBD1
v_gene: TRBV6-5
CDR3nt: TGTGCCAGCAGTTACGGGACAGGGAGCACTGAAGCTTTCTTT
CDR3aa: CASSYGTGSTEAFF

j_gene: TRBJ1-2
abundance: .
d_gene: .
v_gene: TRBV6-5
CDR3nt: TGTGCCAGCAGCGACAGTAATGGCTACACCTTC
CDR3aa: CASSDSNGYTF

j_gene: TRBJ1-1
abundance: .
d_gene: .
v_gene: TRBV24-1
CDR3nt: TGTGCCACCAAGGGGAATGGGGTGAACACTGAAGCTTTCTTT
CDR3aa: CATKGNGVNTEAFF

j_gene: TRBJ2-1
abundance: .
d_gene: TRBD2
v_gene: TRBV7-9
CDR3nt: TGTGCCAGCAGCTTAGATGGAGTAGCGGGGCAGTTCTTC
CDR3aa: CASSLDGVAGQFF

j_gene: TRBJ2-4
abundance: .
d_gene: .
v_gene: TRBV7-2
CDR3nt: TGTGCCAGCAGCTTAGATCAGGGTTCAAGGGTTCAGTACTTC
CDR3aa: CASSLDQGSRVQYF

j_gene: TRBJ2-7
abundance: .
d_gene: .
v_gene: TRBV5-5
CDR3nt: TGTGCCAGCAGCTTGCGTGGGGTTAGCGTCTCCTACGAGCAGTACTTC
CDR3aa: CASSLRGVSVSYEQYF

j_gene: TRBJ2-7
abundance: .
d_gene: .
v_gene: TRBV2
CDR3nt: TGTGCCAGCAGGAACAGGGTCCTTCTATCCTACGAGCAGTACTTC
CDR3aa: CASRNRVLLSYEQYF

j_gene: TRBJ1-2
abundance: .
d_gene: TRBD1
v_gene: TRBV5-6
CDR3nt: TGTGCCAGCAGCTTCGGAAGGACAGGGAACTATGGCTACACCTTC
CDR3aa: CASSFGRTGNYGYTF

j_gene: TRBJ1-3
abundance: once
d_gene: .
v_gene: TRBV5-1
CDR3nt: TGCGCCAGCAGCGCGACAGTCTCTGGAAACACCATATATTTT
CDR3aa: CASSATVSGNTIYF

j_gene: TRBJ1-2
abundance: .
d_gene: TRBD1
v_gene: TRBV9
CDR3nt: TGTGCCAGCAGCCCAACGACAGGGGGCTCTAACTATGGCTACACCTTC
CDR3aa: CASSPTTGGSNYGYTF

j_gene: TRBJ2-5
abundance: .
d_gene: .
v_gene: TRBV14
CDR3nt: TGTGCCAGCAGCCAGAGACAGATGGGGCGAGAGACCCAGTACTTC
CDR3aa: CASSQRQMGRETQYF

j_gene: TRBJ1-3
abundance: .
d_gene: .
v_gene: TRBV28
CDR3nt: TGTGCCAGCAGTTTACCCCAAGACGGGAGCTCTGGAAACACCATATATTTT
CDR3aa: CASSLPQDGSSGNTIYF

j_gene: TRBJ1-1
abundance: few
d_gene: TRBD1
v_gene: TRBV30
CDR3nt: TGTGCCTGGAGTCGCCAGGGGGTGAACACTGAAGCTTTCTTT
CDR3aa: CAWSRQGVNTEAFF

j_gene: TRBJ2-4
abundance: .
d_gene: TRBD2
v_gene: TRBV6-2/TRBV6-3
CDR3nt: TGTGCCAGCAGTTACGGTTCAAACAGCGGGGGGCCTCGGAACATTCAGTACTTC
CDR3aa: CASSYGSNSGGPRNIQYF

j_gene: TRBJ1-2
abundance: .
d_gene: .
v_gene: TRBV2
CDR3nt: TGTGCCAGCACCACAGCCCCCTGGTCGGGCTACACCTTC
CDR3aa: CASTTAPWSGYTF

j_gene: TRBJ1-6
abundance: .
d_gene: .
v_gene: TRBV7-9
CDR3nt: TGTGCCAGCAGCTTAGGAACGAGTGCCCTCCACTTT
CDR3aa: CASSLGTSALHF

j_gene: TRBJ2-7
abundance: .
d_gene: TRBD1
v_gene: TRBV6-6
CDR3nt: TGTGCCAGCAGGTCAGACAGGGGCTACGAGCAGTACTTC
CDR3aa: CASRSDRGYEQYF

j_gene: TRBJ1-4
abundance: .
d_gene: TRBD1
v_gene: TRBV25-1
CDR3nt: TGTGCCTCTAGAGAAAGGGGGCCTCGGGGGTATCTGTTTTTT
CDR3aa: CASRERGPRGYLFF

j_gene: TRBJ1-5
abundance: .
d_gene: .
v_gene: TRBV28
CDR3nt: TGTGCCAGCAGCTCCCGAAATTGGGGGGGTCAGCCCCAGCATTTT
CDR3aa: CASSSRNWGGQPQHF

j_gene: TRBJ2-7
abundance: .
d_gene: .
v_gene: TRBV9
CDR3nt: TGTGCCAGCAGCCCCCGACAGGTACCCTACGAGCAGTACTTC
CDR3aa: CASSPRQVPYEQYF

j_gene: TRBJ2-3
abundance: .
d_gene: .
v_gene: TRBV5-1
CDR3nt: TGCGCCAGCAGGGTTAGCGGAAGCACAGATACGCAGTATTTT
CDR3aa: CASRVSGSTDTQYF

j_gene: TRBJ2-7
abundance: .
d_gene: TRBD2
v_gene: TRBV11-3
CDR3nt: TGTGCCAGCAGCTCCGGGACTAGCGGGAGTCCGCAGTACTTC
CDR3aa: CASSSGTSGSPQYF